The TCR beta chain under discussion was sequenced for a study of blood T cell repertoires in COVID-19. The method was immunoSEQ multiplex PCR; TCRdb's version includes in-frame clones alone and lacks a portion of them. Of roughly 230,000 clones in the sample, about 85% were seen once. The TCR comes from a man aged 35 to 55 with acute or convalescent COVID-19. Sequencing was carried out using peripheral blood.

CDR3 protein: CAWSGQGGEKLFF. The DNA of the CDR3 is TGTGCCTGGTCCGGACAGGGAGGTGAAAAACTGTTTTTT. The rearrangement links TRBV30 to TRBJ1-4, with TRBD1 identical over 8 bases. Germline CDR1 GTSNPN, CDR2 SVGIG (reference sequence). J lost 7 bases, V lost 5 bases, and 6 bases had no gene match. This CDR3 region has 13 residues.